These 10 T cell receptor beta chains share one sample of origin, sequenced in a study of T-cell memory formation after mild COVID-19. TCRdb reanalysed the 5' RACE reads using MiXCR and keeps one entry per CDR3 protein. The sample shows hundreds of thousands of distinct CDR3 sequences, 17% of them seen only once. Sequenced material: PBMCs or a T cell subset sorted from them (not recorded which). These receptors all come from an adult woman who had mild COVID-19 (a few samples of this study predate the infection). Cell type and time point are not known.

The chain combines TRBV5-1 with TRBJ2-3; possible D gene TRBD1, 6 bases. Germline V gene sequence: CDR1 SGHRS, CDR2 YFSETQ. This CDR3 is built from 18 residues. Trimming took 0 bases from V and 4 from J, leaving 21 bases between them. This chain's CDR3 is CASSLAPGDTLYADTQYF. The DNA for the CDR3 is TGCGCCAGCAGCTTGGCACCCGGGGACACCTTGTATGCAGATACGCAGTATTTT.

The V and J genes are TRBV14 and TRBJ2-5, with D possibly being TRBD1 or TRBD2 (6 bases each). The V end lost 2 bases, the J end lost 5 bases, and 15 bases lay between the germline ends. Germline CDR1 reads SGHDN; CDR2 reads FVKESK. The CDR3 extends over 15 amino acids. The chain's CDR3 is CASSQRWGAGETQYF. For the CDR3, the DNA is TGTGCCAGCAGCCAAAGATGGGGGGCTGGGGAGACCCAGTACTTC.

The chain recombines TRBV4-3 with TRBJ2-3; the match to TRBD2 covers 7 bases. The CDR3 length is 18 residues. The J segment lost 2 bases and the V segment lost 0 bases, leaving 11 bases of the junction unmatched. Germline V gene lookup returns CDR1 LGHNA and CDR2 YSLEER. Here the CDR3 reads CASSQDAAGLFATDTQYF. In DNA form, the CDR3 reads TGCGCCAGCAGCCAAGATGCCGCGGGACTATTCGCCACAGATACGCAGTATTTT.

This clonotype turned up a few times. The chain couples TRBV11-2 to TRBJ2-1; D might be TRBD1 (5 bases). There are 14 residues in the CDR3. Trimming took 0 bases from V and 15 from J, leaving 18 bases between them. Germline loops: CDR1 SGHAT, CDR2 FQNNGV. CDR3 DNA sequence: TGTGCCAGCAGCTTAGATCCTCGGCAGGGTCATAGGTTCTTC. Its translation is CASSLDPRQGHRFF.

This sequence joins TRBV7-8 and TRBJ1-3; the match to TRBD1 covers 8 bases. The CDR3 is made up of 16 amino acids. Trimming removed 4 bases from V and 2 bases from J; junction bases left unmatched: 7. Per the germline V gene, CDR1 is SGHVS and CDR2 is FQNEAQ. The CDR3 DNA is TGTGCCAGCAGCTATACTACAGGGGGAACTGGAAACACCATATATTTT. As protein: CASSYTTGGTGNTIYF.

The rearrangement joins TRBV5-1 to TRBJ1-1; a possible D gene is TRBD1 (5 bases). V lost 4 bases and J 11 bases, leaving 15 bases between the germline ends. The CDR3 contains 12 residues. CDR1 is SGHRS, CDR2 YFSETQ, per germline. The DNA for the CDR3 is TGCGCCAGCAGCCAGCTAGGGGTGGAGGCTTTCTTT. Translating gives CASSQLGVEAFF.

The chain has TRBV2 and TRBJ2-1; D may match TRBD1 or TRBD2 (5 bases each). CDR3 length: 15 residues. Germline CDR1 SNHLY, CDR2 FYNNEI. The V gene lost 3 bases and the J gene lost 1 base, with 10 bases spanning the gap. The CDR3 DNA reads as TGTGCCAGCAGTGAGGGGCCGGGGTCCTACAATGAGCAGTTCTTC. It encodes CASSEGPGSYNEQFF.

This clonotype was detected only a few times. This chain uses TRBV7-8 with TRBJ2-1; 9 positions match TRBD2. CDR3 size: 17 residues. With 4 bases clipped from V and 5 bases from J, the junction kept 12 bases outside the gene matches. In germline, CDR1 is SGHVS, CDR2 FQNEAQ. The CDR3 sequence is CASSSRIAGVGDNEQFF. DNA of the CDR3: TGTGCCAGCAGCTCCCGGATAGCGGGAGTCGGCGACAATGAGCAGTTCTTC.

This clonotype was counted only a few times. The rearrangement links TRBV7-9 to TRBJ2-1, with unresolved D. Germline values: CDR1 SEHNR, CDR2 FQNEAQ (reference sequence). The V end lost 5 bases, the J end lost 9 bases, and 20 bases lay between the germline ends. This CDR3 region has 15 residues. The CDR3 DNA is TGTGCCAGCAGCCTAACGCCCGTGGCTCCGGCTGAGCAGTTCTTC. Translating it yields CASSLTPVAPAEQFF.

J is TRBJ1-3 and V is TRBV6-5, with 9 bases that match TRBD1. V was clipped by 10 bases and J by 5 bases; unmatched bases: 18. Germline lookup yields CDR1 MNHEY and CDR2 SVGAGI. The CDR3 covers 17 residues. The CDR3 region is CATWYTESGTGRNTIYF. CDR3 nucleotide sequence: TGTGCCACTTGGTACACCGAATCCGGGACAGGGAGAAACACCATATATTTT.